Each of the 28 T cell receptor beta chains below was sequenced from the same sample in a study of blood T cell repertoires in COVID-19. Some clones are missing from TCRdb's copy, which holds only in-frame ones; the method was immunoSEQ multiplex PCR. The table records roughly 68,000 clones, 90% to 95% of them present only once. The sequencing sample was made of peripheral blood. These receptor sequences come from a middle-aged man with COVID-19, enrolled during active disease.

This sequence joins TRBV6-2 or TRBV6-3 and TRBJ1-4; the D gene is possibly TRBD1 (5 bases). Germline CDR1 and CDR2: MNHEY and SVGEGT. V was shortened by 6 bases and J by 4 bases, with 15 bases between the two germline ends. This CDR3 is 15 amino acids long. CDR3 nucleotides: TGTGCCAGCAGCTTGGCGGGACCTTATAATGAAAAACTGTTTTTT. This gives the protein CASSLAGPYNEKLFF.

The rearrangement joins TRBV5-1 to TRBJ2-5; D uncertain. The CDR3 is 13 amino acids. Trimming shortened V by 0 bases and J by 5 bases, and 8 bases separated the two germline ends. Germline values: CDR1 SGHRS, CDR2 YFSETQ. The CDR3 DNA sequence: TGCGCCAGCAGCTTGGCCGGTGTGGAGACCCAGTACTTC. The encoded protein is CASSLAGVETQYF.

The CDR3 DNA is TGCGCCAGCAGTGGGACAGCGCCGCTACTTGGCTACACCTTC. Its translation is CASSGTAPLLGYTF. The V gene is TRBV10-1, the J gene TRBJ1-2, with D possibly being TRBD1 (6 bases). Per germline, CDR1 WNHNN and CDR2 SYGVQD (reference sequence). V lost 4 bases and J lost 7, with 16 bases in between. The CDR3 sequence is 14 residues long.

The chain joins TRBV3-1 (or the pseudogene TRBV3-2) to TRBJ2-1; TRBD2 agrees at 9 bases. Trimming at V came to 5 bases and at J to 8 bases, leaving 10 bases not matched to a gene. The CDR3 has 15 amino acids. CDR1 and CDR2 from the germline V gene are LGHDT and YNNKEL (reference sequence). CDR3 residues: CASSARGGGADEQFF. The CDR3, as DNA: TGTGCCAGCAGCGCCCGCGGCGGGGGGGCCGATGAGCAGTTCTTC.

V gene TRBV25-1 combines with J gene TRBJ2-3, with D tentatively TRBD1 (5 bases). The CDR3 is 13 residues long. The germline V and J ends were trimmed by 6 bases and 2 bases, with 9 bases remaining between them. Germline V gene sequence: CDR1 MGHDK, CDR2 SYGVNS. CDR3 region: CASSRDDTDTQYF. DNA of the CDR3: TGTGCCAGCAGCAGGGATGACACAGATACGCAGTATTTT.

J is TRBJ2-5 and V is TRBV2; 8 nucleotides align to TRBD1. With 5 bases clipped from V and 1 base from J, the junction kept 3 bases outside the gene matches. Germline CDR1 and CDR2: SNHLY and FYNNEI. The CDR3 runs 14 residues. The chain's CDR3 is CASSYGQGQETQYF. CDR3 coding DNA: TGTGCCAGCAGTTACGGACAGGGCCAAGAGACCCAGTACTTC.

The sample holds one count of this clone. V usage is TRBV12-3 or TRBV12-4 and J usage is TRBJ1-1; D not resolved. Trimming took off 3 bases at V and 10 bases at J, with 9 bases between the two ends. CDR3 length: 11 residues. CDR3 coding DNA: TGTGCCAGCAGTTTTCGGGAGGGAGCTTTCTTT. It is translated as CASSFREGAFF.

V and J are TRBV6-6 and TRBJ1-3; the match to TRBD1 covers 11 bases. The CDR3 extends over 16 amino acids. Germline V CDR1 and CDR2: MNHNY, SVGAGI (reference sequence). The V segment lost 0 bases and the J segment 2 bases; nucleotides outside the gene matches: 0. DNA for the CDR3: TGTGCCAGCAGTTACTCGGGACAGGGGGCTGGAAACACCATATATTTT. It yields the protein CASSYSGQGAGNTIYF.

Concerning this clone itself: The junction departs from germline at one end; a sequencing error may be responsible. The rearrangement joins TRBV7-8 to TRBJ1-2; D is undetermined. Germline V gene data show CDR1 as SGHVS and CDR2 as FQNEAQ. This CDR3 has 12 residues. The CDR3 spells CASSLAGSGYTF. The CDR3 DNA is TGTGCCAGCAGCCTAGCGGGGAGCGGCTACACCTTC.

The rearrangement joins TRBV12-3 or TRBV12-4 to TRBJ2-5; TRBD2 aligns across 8 bases. Trimming at V came to 7 bases and at J to 3 bases, leaving 4 bases not matched to a gene. CDR3 length equals 13 residues. CDR3 amino acids: CASTKLAEETQYF. The CDR3, as DNA: TGTGCCAGCACTAAACTAGCGGAAGAGACCCAGTACTTC.

J is TRBJ1-2 and V is TRBV18; D gene unclear. V was pared by 0 bases and J by 5 bases, with 7 bases between. CDR3 length equals 13 residues. Germline V gene lookup returns CDR1 KGHSH and CDR2 LQKENI. CDR3 DNA: TGTGCCAGCTCACCACCGAGTAGTTATGGCTACACCTTC. Translation: CASSPPSSYGYTF.

The chain uses TRBV5-5 and TRBJ1-3, with D possibly being TRBD1 (6 bases). Germline V lookup: CDR1 SGHKS, CDR2 YYEKEE (reference sequence). The CDR3 extends over 15 amino acids. V lost 0 bases to trimming and J lost 4 bases, with 11 bases between them. The CDR3 spells CASSLVAGAGNTIYF. The CDR3, as DNA: TGTGCCAGCAGCTTGGTGGCAGGGGCCGGAAACACCATATATTTT.

This clone was detected only once. V usage is TRBV4-1 and J usage is TRBJ1-5; D call uncertain. Trimming left V 1 base short and J 6 bases short, with 19 bases between. Looked up from germline, CDR1 is MGHRA and CDR2 is YSYEKL. This CDR3 is 17 amino acids long. The CDR3 sequence is CASSQVDMGLPRQPQHF. DNA for the CDR3: TGCGCCAGCAGCCAAGTCGACATGGGCCTTCCTCGTCAGCCCCAGCATTTT.

V usage is TRBV2 and J usage is TRBJ1-1, with TRBD1 matching 11 bases. V shed 7 bases, J shed 6 bases, and the junction held 4 bases outside the gene matches. Germline CDR1 is SNHLY and CDR2 is FYNNEI. CDR3 length: 13 amino acids. The CDR3, as DNA: TGTGCCAGCATCCAGGACAGGGGGCCTGAAGCTTTCTTT. Translating gives CASIQDRGPEAFF.

The gene calls are TRBV4-1 and TRBJ2-3, with 7 bases lining up with TRBD2. V shed 0 bases, J shed 2 bases, and the junction held 5 bases outside the gene matches. CDR3 length: 16 residues. CDR1 is MGHRA and CDR2 is YSYEKL in the germline V gene. CDR3 in DNA: TGCGCCAGCAGCCAAGAATCCAGCGGGGTCACAGATACGCAGTATTTT. It yields the protein CASSQESSGVTDTQYF.

V is TRBV28 and J is TRBJ1-2, with a possible D match to TRBD1 (6 bases). Trimming left V 2 bases short and J 2 bases short, with 18 bases between. Germline V gene sequence: CDR1 MDHEN, CDR2 SYDVKM. The CDR3 runs 17 residues. In DNA form, the CDR3 reads TGTGCCAGCAGTTTACCTGCATTCCAGGGGCTCAACTATGGCTACACCTTC. Translated: CASSLPAFQGLNYGYTF.

The chain carries TRBV5-1 and TRBJ1-2; 9 bases agree with TRBD1. The CDR3 spans 13 residues. The germline gives CDR1 SGHRS, CDR2 YFSETQ. Trimming at V came to 3 bases and at J to 13 bases, leaving 10 bases not matched to a gene. The CDR3 sequence is CASSSGQGDLCTF. Written as DNA, the CDR3 is TGCGCCAGCAGCTCGGGACAGGGAGATTTGTGCACCTTC.

The chain carries TRBV28 and TRBJ2-4; possible D gene TRBD2, 5 bases. Trimming removed 2 bases from V and 6 bases from J, with 8 bases in between. The CDR3 consists of 13 residues. Germline-derived CDR1 and CDR2 are MDHEN and SYDVKM. The CDR3 protein is CASSLQDLNIQYF. Here the CDR3 DNA reads TGTGCCAGCAGTTTACAGGACTTAAACATTCAGTACTTC.

The V and J genes are TRBV6-4 and TRBJ2-3; tentative D call: TRBD2 (5 bases). The CDR3 loop spans 14 amino acids. Trimming stripped 3 bases from V and 5 bases from J, with 12 bases between. The germline V gene encodes CDR1 MRHNA and CDR2 SNTAGT. The DNA of the CDR3 is TGTGCCAGCAGTGAAGGGAGATCACGAGATACGCAGTATTTT. Translated, it gives CASSEGRSRDTQYF.

The chain carries TRBV6-6 and TRBJ1-5; possibly TRBD1 for D (6 bases). Trimming cost V 2 bases and J 1 base, with 12 bases left between them. Germline-derived CDR1 and CDR2 are MNHNY and SVGAGI (reference sequence). The CDR3 is 16 amino acids. CDR3 DNA sequence: TGTGCCAGCAGTTACGTCCAGGGGAGAAGCAATCAGCCCCAGCATTTT. Amino acids: CASSYVQGRSNQPQHF.

J is TRBJ2-5 and V is TRBV5-1, with TRBD2 matching over 9 bases. In germline, CDR1 is SGHRS, CDR2 YFSETQ. Losses at the gene ends were 1 base for V and 3 bases for J; bases not matched to a gene: 4. This CDR3 is built from 15 residues. The CDR3 spells CASSLLAGIKETQYF. DNA of the CDR3: TGCGCCAGCAGCTTGCTAGCGGGAATTAAAGAGACCCAGTACTTC.

This clone has just a few counts. The V call is TRBV6-2 or TRBV6-3, the J call TRBJ1-1; D is perhaps TRBD1 (5 bases). Germline CDR1 reads MNHEY; CDR2 reads SVGEGT. The CDR3 is 17 residues long. Trimming pared 2 bases from V and 0 bases from J, leaving 16 bases between. The CDR3 coding sequence is TGTGCCAGCAGTTACCAGGTCGGGGGTTGGGTGAACACTGAAGCTTTCTTT. Translation: CASSYQVGGWVNTEAFF.

The chain uses TRBV29-1 and TRBJ1-2; a possible D gene is TRBD1 (5 bases). Trimming took off 6 bases at V and 6 bases at J, with 23 bases between the two ends. CDR3 size: 15 residues. Germline CDR1 SQVTM, CDR2 ANQGSEA. The CDR3 DNA is TGCAGCGTGCGCGCCCGGAGGGGAAAAGTGGATGGCTACACCTTC. Its translation is CSVRARRGKVDGYTF. Based on the CDR3 plus reference TRBV29-1 and TRBJ1-2, the full variable domain is SAVISQKPSRDICQRGTSLTIQCQVDSQVTMMFWYRQQPGQSLTLIATANQGSEATYESGFVIDKFPISRPNLTFSTLTVSNMSPEDSSIYLCSVRARRGKVDGYTFGSGTRLTVV.

The chain recombines TRBV10-2 with TRBJ1-1, with TRBD1 matching 12 bases. The V segment lost 6 bases and the J segment 11 bases; nucleotides outside the gene matches: 7. The CDR3 runs 13 residues. In germline, CDR1 is WSHSY, CDR2 SAAADI. CDR3 in amino acids: CASRTGTGGRAFF. The CDR3 nucleotides read TGCGCCAGCAGAACCGGGACAGGGGGCCGTGCTTTCTTT.

The J gene is TRBJ2-2, the V gene TRBV10-2; 7 bases are shared with TRBD1. Germline V gene data show CDR1 as WSHSY and CDR2 as SAAADI. V trimming: 6 bases; J trimming: 1 base; junction bases outside the gene matches: 11. The CDR3 extends over 17 amino acids. The CDR3 loop reads CASSRGRGFLNTGELFF. The CDR3 nucleotides are TGCGCCAGCAGCAGGGGCAGGGGGTTTCTGAACACCGGGGAGCTGTTTTTT.

A single count supports this clone. This chain links TRBV10-1 with TRBJ1-4; 10 positions agree with TRBD1. The CDR3 loop spans 14 amino acids. CDR1 WNHNN and CDR2 SYGVQD come from the germline V gene (reference sequence). V trimming: 6 bases; J trimming: 8 bases; junction bases outside the gene matches: 6. The CDR3 coding sequence is TGCGCCAGCAGCCGAGGGACAGGGGACGAAAAACTGTTTTTT. This sequence encodes CASSRGTGDEKLFF.

The V gene is TRBV15, the J gene TRBJ1-4; D call uncertain. Germline V gene sequence: CDR1 LNHNV, CDR2 YYDKDF (reference sequence). CDR3 length equals 16 residues. The germline V and J ends were trimmed by 0 bases and 3 bases, with 11 bases remaining between them. In DNA form, the CDR3 reads TGTGCCACCAGCAGAGATCTGCAGGCCGCTAATGAAAAACTGTTTTTT. Translating it yields CATSRDLQAANEKLFF.

The rearrangement joins TRBV3-1 (or the pseudogene TRBV3-2) to TRBJ2-3, with D possibly TRBD1 on 5 matching bases. The V end lost 0 bases, the J end lost 8 bases, and 24 bases lay between the germline ends. The V gene's germline CDR1 is LGHDT and CDR2 YNNKEL (reference sequence). The CDR3 loop spans 18 amino acids. This CDR3 reads CASSQEVRVVPRSGTQYF. CDR3 nucleotide sequence: TGTGCCAGCAGCCAAGAAGTCAGGGTAGTGCCTCGGTCGGGTACGCAGTATTTT.